This TCR beta chain was documented in a study of T cell changes during pregnancy in multiple sclerosis. CDR3 length: 12 amino acids. CDR1 is SQVTM and CDR2 is ANQGSEA in the germline V gene. V lost 5 bases and J 8 bases, leaving 15 bases between the germline ends. TCRdb's table, derived via immunoSEQ multiplex PCR, lists solely in-frame clones and lacks some. Of more than 80,000 clones listed, about 90% were seen once; the top ten hold about 1.5%. The genes are TRBV29-1 and TRBJ1-2; no clear D gene. The receptor was derived from a female donor with multiple sclerosis, enrolled in a pregnancy study. The specimen comprised peripheral blood, sampled before pregnancy. CDR3 DNA: TGCAGCGTTTTCCTGAATCGCGAAGGCTACACCTTC. The encoded protein is CSVFLNREGYTF.